The following is a T cell receptor beta chain sequence with its context. This CDR3 has 16 amino acids. Per the germline V gene, CDR1 is MNHNS and CDR2 is SASEGT. After removal of 2 bases from V and 1 base from J, the junction contained 3 bases not matched to a gene. The authors' processing: Researchers report that nucleated cell counts were estimated from reference gene primer amplification. Here immunoSEQ multiplex PCR was the method, and the copy in TCRdb shows in-frame clones only, minus some. V, J and clone size were drawn from that table, and D and trimming were deduced from the DNA. Among 50,000 to 70,000 clones listed, over 70% were seen once. The data stem from a study of blood T cell repertoires in COVID-19. For the study at large: Samples representing acute and convalescent COVID-19 were sourced from the United States, Italy and Spain.

Sequenced material: peripheral blood. The chain joins TRBV6-1 to TRBJ2-1, with 9 bases lining up with TRBD2. The TCR originated in a human donor in a cohort sampled during active COVID-19. CDR3 nucleotides: TGTGCCAGCAGTGAATTCGCGGGGGGGTCCTACAATGAGCAGTTCTTC. The encoded protein is CASSEFAGGSYNEQFF.